Reported below is one TCR beta chain. Trimming took 2 bases from V and 7 from J; bases not matched to a gene: 10. CDR3 length equals 16 residues. CDR1 is SGHRS, CDR2 YFSETQ, per germline. TCRdb's table, derived via immunoSEQ multiplex PCR, lists solely in-frame clones and lacks some. The sample holds about 58,000 clones, approximately 87% seen once. This sample stems from a study of control samples from healthy donors and cancer patients. This receptor was taken from a woman aged 55-75 years with lung cancer. The V gene is TRBV5-1, the J gene TRBJ2-4, with 9 nucleotides matching TRBD1. Sample: PBMCs. The CDR3 sequence is CASSFALLTGGNIQYF. CDR3 sequence (DNA): TGCGCCAGCAGCTTCGCACTATTGACAGGGGGTAACATTCAGTACTTC. Based on the CDR3 plus reference TRBV5-1 and TRBJ2-4, the full variable domain is KAGVTQTPRYLIKTRGQQVTLSCSPISGHRSVSWYQQTPGQGLQFLFEYFSETQRNKGNFPGRFSGRQFSNSRSEMNVSTLELGDSALYLCASSFALLTGGNIQYFGAGTRLSVL.